Each of the 5 T cell receptor beta chains below was sequenced from the same sample in a study of blood T cell repertoires in COVID-19. Profiling relied on immunoSEQ multiplex PCR, and the TCRdb table lists in-frame clones only, not all of them. The sample has more than 250,000 clones, around nine tenths seen once. Sample: PBMCs or T cells enriched from blood (not recorded which). Receptors were obtained from a woman aged 35 to 49 who had recovered from COVID-19.

This sequence joins TRBV28 and TRBJ2-7; 9 nucleotides match TRBD2. Germline CDR1 and CDR2: MDHEN and SYDVKM. V shed 2 bases, J shed 3 bases, and the junction held 17 bases outside the gene matches. This CDR3 region has 19 residues. The CDR3 bases are TGTGCCAGCAGTTTACCCCCGGTCCGGCTAGCGGGATCGATCTACGAGCAGTACTTC. Its protein product is CASSLPPVRLAGSIYEQYF.

This clone was seen once. The chain uses TRBV25-1 and TRBJ1-2, with D hard to call. The V gene's germline CDR1 is MGHDK and CDR2 SYGVNS. The length of the CDR3 is 12 residues. V was trimmed by 2 bases and J by 6 bases, leaving 7 bases between them. CDR3 DNA: TGTGCCAGCAGTGAAAACTCGAATGGCTACACCTTC. It codes for CASSENSNGYTF.

The V call is TRBV7-2, the J call TRBJ1-1; D unclear. Trimming took 0 bases from V and 4 from J, leaving 12 bases between them. CDR1 and CDR2 (germline): SGHTA, FQGNSA. The CDR3 runs to 15 residues. The CDR3 loop is CASSLAHSIGTEAFF. The CDR3, as DNA: TGTGCCAGCAGCTTAGCCCACAGTATAGGCACTGAAGCTTTCTTT.

This chain joins TRBV28 and TRBJ1-2, with D perhaps TRBD1 (5 bases). This CDR3 has 14 amino acids. V was clipped by 5 bases and J by 4 bases, with 14 bases between them. The germline V gene encodes CDR1 MDHEN and CDR2 SYDVKM. In DNA form, the CDR3 reads TGTGCCAGCAGTCGGACGGACAAATTCTATGGCTACACCTTC. It specifies CASSRTDKFYGYTF.

CDR3 in amino acids: CASSFRSGGSSGNTIYF. CDR3 DNA sequence: TGTGCCAGCAGTTTTCGTAGCGGCGGGAGTTCTGGAAACACCATATATTTT. The rearrangement uses TRBV28 and TRBJ1-3, with unresolved D. Germline values: CDR1 MDHEN, CDR2 SYDVKM. V was pared by 3 bases and J by 1 base, with 16 bases between. The CDR3 totals 17 residues. The full variable domain, with the rest looked up from reference TRBV28 and TRBJ1-3, is DVKVTQSSRYLVKRTGEKVFLECVQDMDHENMFWYRQDPGLGLRLIYFSYDVKMKEKGDIPEGYSVSREKKERFSLILESASTNQTSMYLCASSFRSGGSSGNTIYFGEGSWLTVV.